The clone carrying this TCR beta chain was found a few times. What it recognizes is unknown. This sample is part of a study of CD8 T cells in ankylosing spondylitis. Whole-study results and caveats: There was reportedly significant enrichment of clones that were disease-linked in matched ankylosing spondylitis synovial fluid. Both synovial fluid and blood in reactive arthritis had previously been reported to carry some motif variants. Ankylosing spondylitis blood seemed to carry a telltale TCR beta motif made of several highly homologous variants.

The CDR3 has 16 residues. Germline CDR1 reads SGHAT; CDR2 reads FQNNGV. The germline V and J ends were trimmed by 5 bases and 5 bases, with 16 bases remaining between them. A quantitative 5'-RACE method, one with molecular barcodes, was used to make TCR beta libraries. Via MiXCR, TCRdb re-called the 5' RACE reads, giving one row per CDR3 protein. This sample yields around 390,000 distinct CDR3 sequences, of which about 20% are seen a single time; about a sixth belongs to the top ten. J is TRBJ1-6 and V is TRBV11-2; maybe TRBD1 (5 bases). The source material was blood, either unsorted or a sorted T cell fraction (not recorded which). The receptor comes from a male donor with ankylosing spondylitis. CDR3 residues: CASSILGRTNNSPLHF. As DNA, the CDR3 is TGTGCCAGCAGCATATTGGGACGGACTAATAATTCACCCCTCCACTTT.